A selection of T cell receptor beta chains follows, all from one sample in a study of identical twins. MiXCR was run by TCRdb on the 5' RACE reads, yielding one entry per CDR3 protein. Here the sample spans approximately 140,000 distinct CDR3 sequences, approximately 3.5% being singletons. The sequenced sample was memory T cells sorted from blood. All receptors derive from a man in his late teens or twenties in good health. Both conserved end residues are part of each CDR3. The D gene is left open where the match is weak. Clone size, where shown, is once, few, many, or a class for clones that have expanded.

V gene	CDR3 length	D gene	J gene	clone size	CDR3 DNA	CDR3 protein
TRBV5-1	16	.	TRBJ2-3	many	TGCGCCAGCAGCTTGGACGGGCGTTATGGCACAGATACGCAGTATTTT	CASSLDGRYGTDTQYF
TRBV7-3	13	.	TRBJ2-1	.	TGTGCCAGCAGCTTAATGGGGGGCCATGAGCAGTTCTTC	CASSLMGGHEQFF
TRBV18	16	.	TRBJ2-6	many	TGTGCCAGCTCATCGGGACTCCCGTCTGGGGCCAACGTCCTGACTTTC	CASSSGLPSGANVLTF
TRBV20-1	16	TRBD2	TRBJ2-3	many	TGCAGTGCTAGTCTCCGGACTAGGACTAGCACAGATACGCAGTATTTT	CSASLRTRTSTDTQYF
TRBV6-2/TRBV6-3	15	TRBD1	TRBJ2-3	medium-sized	TGTGCCAGCAGGACCGGGACAGGGAGCACAGATACGCAGTATTTT	CASRTGTGSTDTQYF
TRBV7-6	16	.	TRBJ2-2	few	TGTGCCAGCAGCTTACTCCCCCCGGGGGACACCGGGGAGCTGTTTTTT	CASSLLPPGDTGELFF
TRBV15	14	.	TRBJ1-6	many	TGTGCCACCAGCAGAGACAGGGGAGGGTCACCCCTCCACTTT	CATSRDRGGSPLHF
TRBV6-4	14	.	TRBJ2-1	many	TGTGCCAGCAGTGCGACTAGCTCCTACAATGAGCAGTTCTTC	CASSATSSYNEQFF
TRBV5-1	15	TRBD2	TRBJ2-3	many	TGCGCCAGCAGGTCGGTAGCGGGAGGCACAGATACGCAGTATTTT	CASRSVAGGTDTQYF
TRBV28	12	.	TRBJ2-7	many	TGTGCCAGCAGGGAGATAGGGAACGAGCAGTACTTC	CASREIGNEQYF
TRBV4-3	14	TRBD1	TRBJ1-1	.	TGCGCCAGCAGCCCGAGCTCGACAGGGTTGCAAGCTTTCTTT	CASSPSSTGLQAFF
TRBV7-9	12	.	TRBJ2-1	many	TGTGCCAGCAGCCAAGATTACAATGAGCAGTTCTTC	CASSQDYNEQFF
TRBV18	11	.	TRBJ2-3	many	TGTGCCAGCTCACTGGAGAAGACGCAGTATTTT	CASSLEKTQYF
TRBV20-1	12	TRBD1	TRBJ2-1	many	TGCAGTGCTAGAGATAAGGACAGGGAACAGTTCTTC	CSARDKDREQFF
TRBV5-1	14	TRBD1	TRBJ2-5	many	TGCGCCAGCAGCTTGGGGGACAGTCGCGAGACCCAGTACTTC	CASSLGDSRETQYF
TRBV12-3/TRBV12-4	16	.	TRBJ2-2	many	TGTGCCAGCAGTTTACGGGACGGTACGAACACCGGGGAGCTGTTTTTT	CASSLRDGTNTGELFF
TRBV6-1	14	.	TRBJ2-2	many	TGTGCCAGCACCTTCGGGCTAAACACCGGGGAGCTGTTTTTT	CASTFGLNTGELFF
TRBV19	12	.	TRBJ1-5	many	TGTGCCAGTAACTCCTACAATCAGCCCCAGCATTTT	CASNSYNQPQHF
TRBV6-2/TRBV6-3	13	TRBD2	TRBJ2-1	many	TGTGCCAGCAGCCGGCTAGCGGGTCGGGAGCAGTTCTTC	CASSRLAGREQFF
TRBV20-1	16	TRBD1	TRBJ2-5	many	TGCAGCGTGACGCCCACGGACAGGGGGCGCTGGGAGACCCAGTACTTC	CSVTPTDRGRWETQYF
TRBV6-1	16	TRBD2	TRBJ2-1	many	TGTGCCAGCAGTGAAATGGGGACTAGCTCCTACAATGAGCAGTTCTTC	CASSEMGTSSYNEQFF
TRBV7-2	14	.	TRBJ1-2	many	TGTGCCAGCAGCTTAGCGTTGGACGGCTATGGCTACACCTTC	CASSLALDGYGYTF
TRBV6-1	15	.	TRBJ1-1	many	TGTGCCAGCAGGGGGGACCGGGACACACACACTGAAGCTTTCTTT	CASRGDRDTHTEAFF
TRBV11-3	17	TRBD1	TRBJ1-3	many	TGTGCCAGCAGCTTAGATGCGGGGACAGGAACTGGAAACACCATATATTTT	CASSLDAGTGTGNTIYF
TRBV28	14	TRBD2	TRBJ2-1	many	TGTGCCAGCAAGGATAGCGGGGCATACAATGAGCAGTTCTTC	CASKDSGAYNEQFF
TRBV20-1	11	.	TRBJ1-1	many	TGCAGTGCCGCCTCTAACACTGAAGCTTTCTTT	CSAASNTEAFF
TRBV9	13	.	TRBJ1-5	.	TGTGCCAGCAGCGTTGATTGGGATCAGCCCCAGCATTTT	CASSVDWDQPQHF
TRBV6-5	17	TRBD2	TRBJ2-1	many	TGTGCCAGCAGTTACAGGACTAGCGGGAGAGCCTACAATGAGCAGTTCTTC	CASSYRTSGRAYNEQFF
TRBV10-3	14	TRBD2	TRBJ2-7	many	TGTGCCACCCGGACTAGCGGGATGAACTACGAGCAGTACTTC	CATRTSGMNYEQYF
TRBV4-1	13	.	TRBJ2-1	many	TGCGCCAGCAGCCTCGGACCAACTCGTCTGCAGTTCTTC	CASSLGPTRLQFF